This TCR beta chain was recorded in a study of shared clonotypes between healthy human individuals. Study overall: Researchers assigned three CD4 naive, three CD4 memory, two CD8 naive and one CD8 memory plate to each donor. Whole-study results and caveats: It was the non-shared clonotypes that had lower generation probabilities than clonotypes shared by all four donors.

Notes on this clone: The antigen is unknown.

Naivety among CD8 cells was defined by CD45RO negativity and positive CCR7 selection, thereby excluding terminally differentiated effector memory CD45RA+ cells. V shed 6 bases and J shed 4 bases, with 9 bases lying between them. Germline values: CDR1 MGHDK, CDR2 SYGVNS. The CDR3 has 12 residues. Sequenced by immunoSEQ multiplex PCR; TCRdb stores in-frame clones only, minus some. This sample has about 2.2 million clones, with 93% found just once. The chain is built from TRBV25-1 and TRBJ1-2; TRBD1 might be the D (5 bases). This TCR came from a man between 18 and 29 years old in good health. Some clones in this sample may be carry-over from other donors' samples. Input material: naive CD8+ T cells from PBMCs. CDR3 amino acids: CASSAGPYGYTF. DNA for the CDR3: TGTGCCAGCAGCGCGGGACCCTATGGCTACACCTTC.